What follows are 26 T cell receptor beta chains derived from one specimen sequenced in a study of CD8+ T cells in alopecia areata. The treatment is: oral pan-JAK inhibitor, 5-10 mg twice daily. RNA extraction was followed by reverse transcription into cDNA, which acted as the sequencing template. Libraries were prepared by immunoSEQ multiplex PCR; TCRdb keeps only in-frame clonotypes and omits some of them. The sample has roughly 220,000 clones, around two fifths seen once. Sequenced material: CD4+ T cells sorted from blood, taken at approximately week 30, from a patient treated with tofacitinib. The receptors originated from a human donor with alopecia areata.

The genes are TRBV4-1 and TRBJ1-2; the D gene is possibly TRBD1 (6 bases). V gave up 2 bases and J gave up 2 bases, with 9 bases separating them. Germline CDR1 and CDR2: MGHRA and YSYEKL. The CDR3 contains 14 residues. In DNA form, the CDR3 reads TGCGCCAGCAGCCAAAGGACAGTAAACTATGGCTACACCTTC. Translated: CASSQRTVNYGYTF.

This clone was recorded once. The chain is built from TRBV30 and TRBJ2-5; D may be TRBD1 (6 bases). The CDR3 length is 13 residues. Germline CDR1 is GTSNPN and CDR2 is SVGIG (reference sequence). Trimming stripped 0 bases from V and 5 bases from J, with 10 bases between. CDR3 DNA: TGTGCCTGGAGTGTACTACAGGGTGAGACCCAGTACTTC. It specifies CAWSVLQGETQYF.

The genes are TRBV6-5 and TRBJ2-2; TRBD1 matches 9 bases. CDR1 and CDR2 (germline): MNHEY, SVGAGI. The CDR3 runs 15 residues. V shed 6 bases and J 1 base; nucleotides not matched to a gene: 3. CDR3 in DNA: TGTGCCAGCAGCCGACAGGGGGGGAACACCGGGGAGCTGTTTTTT. It translates to CASSRQGGNTGELFF.

This clone has just a few counts. The chain combines TRBV11-2 with TRBJ1-5; no reliable D call. V lost 0 bases and J 5 bases, leaving 5 bases between the germline ends. The germline gives CDR1 SGHAT, CDR2 FQNNGV. This CDR3 is built from 13 residues. The CDR3 loop is CASSLDSDQPQHF. The CDR3 bases are TGTGCCAGCAGCTTAGATTCGGATCAGCCCCAGCATTTT.

This clone turned up a few times. The V call is TRBV9, the J call TRBJ2-7; 14 bases are shared with TRBD2. Germline-derived CDR1 and CDR2 are SGDLS and YYNGEE. J was trimmed by 3 bases and V by 3 bases; bases with no gene match: 2. The CDR3 is 15 residues long. CDR3 amino acids: CASSAGLAGDYEQYF. CDR3 coding DNA: TGTGCCAGCAGCGCGGGACTAGCGGGGGACTACGAGCAGTACTTC.

This chain connects TRBV5-1 to TRBJ2-3; possibly TRBD1 or TRBD2 for D (5 bases each). Germline lookup yields CDR1 SGHRS and CDR2 YFSETQ. The CDR3 runs 17 residues. The germline V and J ends were trimmed by 4 bases and 1 base, with 19 bases remaining between them. The DNA for the CDR3 is TGCGCCAGCAGCCCCGGGCGGTTGGGGGACGGCACAGATACGCAGTATTTT. It is translated as CASSPGRLGDGTDTQYF. The full variable domain, in which reference TRBV5-1 and TRBJ2-3 provide the parts outside the CDR3, is KAGVTQTPRYLIKTRGQQVTLSCSPISGHRSVSWYQQTPGQGLQFLFEYFSETQRNKGNFPGRFSGRQFSNSRSEMNVSTLELGDSALYLCASSPGRLGDGTDTQYFGPGTRLTVL.

Only a few counts were recorded for this clone. V gene TRBV5-6 combines with J gene TRBJ2-7, with TRBD2 as a possible D gene (6 bases). The V end lost 0 bases, the J end lost 1 base, and 14 bases lay between the germline ends. The CDR3 spans 16 residues. The germline CDR1 and CDR2 sequences are SGHDT and YYEEEE. The CDR3 region has the DNA TGTGCCAGCAGCTTGGTCACGGGGGAAAGATCCTACGAGCAGTACTTC. Its protein is CASSLVTGERSYEQYF.

V usage is TRBV4-2 and J usage is TRBJ2-7; D gene unclear. Germline V CDR1 and CDR2: LGHNA, YNFKEQ. CDR3 length: 13 residues. V was shortened by 0 bases and J by 4 bases, with 7 bases between the two germline ends. The CDR3: CASSQDQEYEQYF. The CDR3 coding sequence is TGTGCCAGCAGCCAAGATCAGGAATACGAGCAGTACTTC.

This clone occurred a few times. The chain has TRBV27 and TRBJ1-5; a weak D match, TRBD1 (5 bases). V gave up 2 bases and J gave up 2 bases, with 13 bases separating them. Germline V gene sequence: CDR1 MNHEY, CDR2 SMNVEV (reference sequence). CDR3 length: 16 amino acids. DNA for the CDR3: TGTGCCAGCAGTTTACGGCGGGGGGAAGGCAATCAGCCCCAGCATTTT. This encodes CASSLRRGEGNQPQHF.

A few counts support this clone. V gene TRBV29-1 combines with J gene TRBJ1-5, with 8 bases aligning to TRBD1. CDR1 and CDR2 from the germline V gene are SQVTM and ANQGSEA. The CDR3 has 15 amino acids. J gave up 6 bases and V 3 bases, and 10 bases lay outside the gene matches. DNA for the CDR3: TGCAGCGTTGATTGTCCCGACAGGGGCGCTCAGCCCCAGCATTTT. This translates into CSVDCPDRGAQPQHF.

The V gene is TRBV7-2, the J gene TRBJ1-1, with no clear D. CDR3 length equals 14 residues. V lost 5 bases to trimming and J lost 3 bases, with 13 bases between them. Germline V gives CDR1 SGHTA, CDR2 FQGNSA. The CDR3 coding sequence is TGTGCCAGCAGCCGTACGGGAGATTACACTGAAGCTTTCTTT. It is translated as CASSRTGDYTEAFF. Combining the CDR3 with reference TRBV7-2 and TRBJ1-1 gives the whole variable domain GAGVSQSPSNKVTEKGKDVELRCDPISGHTALYWYRQSLGQGLEFLIYFQGNSAPDKSGLPSDRFSAERTGGSVSTLTIQRTQQEDSAVYLCASSRTGDYTEAFFGQGTRLTVV.

V and J are TRBV6-6 and TRBJ2-7; D is perhaps TRBD2 (5 bases). CDR1 and CDR2 from the germline V gene are MNHNY and SVGAGI (reference sequence). The V and J ends lost 10 bases and 2 bases respectively, with 18 bases between them. There are 14 residues in the CDR3. This CDR3 reads CATHRGSPAYEQYF. DNA of the CDR3: TGTGCCACCCACCGGGGTAGCCCAGCCTACGAGCAGTACTTC.

This sequence joins TRBV11-2 and TRBJ2-7, with TRBD1 matching 10 bases. The germline CDR1 and CDR2 sequences are SGHAT and FQNNGV. The CDR3 totals 15 residues. V shed 4 bases and J 2 bases; nucleotides not matched to a gene: 5. CDR3 in DNA: TGTGCCAGCAGCTCGAGACAGGGGGCTACCTACGAGCAGTACTTC. This sequence encodes CASSSRQGATYEQYF. The complete variable domain, with remaining parts taken from reference TRBV11-2 and TRBJ2-7, reads EAGVAQSPRYKIIEKRQSVAFWCNPISGHATLYWYQQILGQGPKLLIQFQNNGVVDDSQLPKDRFSAERLKGVDSTLKIQPAKLEDSAVYLCASSSRQGATYEQYFGPGTRLTVT.

This chain connects TRBV5-4 to TRBJ2-5; the D is unclear. Between the trimmed V and J ends, which lost 0 bases and 4 bases, there was a span of 10 bases. This CDR3 is built from 14 residues. CDR1 is SGHNT and CDR2 is YYREEE in the germline V gene (reference sequence). CDR3 in amino acids: CASSLGQSRETQYF. The CDR3 DNA follows: TGTGCCAGCAGCTTGGGACAATCCCGAGAGACCCAGTACTTC.

There are a few counts of this clone. The chain combines TRBV5-1 with TRBJ2-7; no clear D gene. Trimming left V 0 bases short and J 0 bases short, with 4 bases between. In germline, CDR1 is SGHRS, CDR2 YFSETQ. The CDR3 spans 13 residues. CDR3 residues: CASSLDPSYEQYF. CDR3 DNA: TGCGCCAGCAGCTTGGACCCCTCCTACGAGCAGTACTTC.

The chain recombines TRBV4-1 with TRBJ2-1; the D gene is possibly TRBD2 (6 bases). The CDR3 spans 17 residues. The germline gives CDR1 MGHRA, CDR2 YSYEKL. The V gene lost 1 base and the J gene lost 7 bases, with 20 bases spanning the gap. CDR3 coding DNA: TGCGCCAGCAGCCAAGTACCGGGAGCTTCTGCACAGAATGAGCAGTTCTTC. This gives the protein CASSQVPGASAQNEQFF.

This clone has more than one count but fewer than ten. The CDR3 DNA follows: TGTGCCAGCAGTGATAGAGGGGTGGATGAAAAACTGTTTTTT. Amino acid sequence: CASSDRGVDEKLFF. The chain recombines TRBV2 with TRBJ1-4, with a weak D call TRBD1 (5 bases). CDR3 length: 14 residues. V lost 3 bases and J 6 bases, leaving 11 bases between the germline ends. Germline V lookup: CDR1 SNHLY, CDR2 FYNNEI.

This clone appeared once. This sequence joins TRBV5-1 and TRBJ2-7; D unresolved. This CDR3 is built from 19 residues. Trimming took off 1 base at V and 7 bases at J, with 30 bases between the two ends. CDR1 SGHRS and CDR2 YFSETQ come from the germline V gene. The CDR3 sequence is CASSLRAGNAPNTLWEQYF. In nucleotides, the CDR3 is TGCGCCAGCAGCTTGCGGGCCGGAAATGCCCCCAATACTTTGTGGGAGCAGTACTTC.

The V gene is TRBV7-9, the J gene TRBJ1-1; D is perhaps TRBD1 (5 bases). The CDR3 has 17 residues. Germline V lookup: CDR1 SEHNR, CDR2 FQNEAQ (reference sequence). V was shortened by 0 bases and J by 6 bases, with 20 bases between the two germline ends. The CDR3 region has the DNA TGTGCCAGCAGCTTAGCCAGGGCCCACGATGGAGAGGCTGAAGCTTTCTTT. This codes for CASSLARAHDGEAEAFF.

The chain combines TRBV30 with TRBJ2-7, with TRBD2 matching over 9 bases. This CDR3 is built from 16 residues. Per the germline V gene, CDR1 is GTSNPN and CDR2 is SVGIG (reference sequence). V shed 0 bases and J 3 bases; nucleotides not matched to a gene: 9. CDR3 residues: CAWSVRLAGGLYEQYF. The CDR3 coding sequence is TGTGCCTGGAGTGTACGCCTCGCGGGGGGGCTCTACGAGCAGTACTTC.

CDR3: CASSAGTAYTQYF. CDR3 DNA: TGTGCCAGCAGCGCCGGGACAGCATATACGCAGTATTTT. This rearrangement joins TRBV5-4 to TRBJ2-3, with 7 bases aligning to TRBD1. The junction had 6 bases not matched to a gene; V was cut back by 4 bases and J by 7 bases. There are 13 residues in the CDR3. Germline values: CDR1 SGHNT, CDR2 YYREEE (reference sequence).

V is TRBV27 and J is TRBJ1-5; D gene unclear. V was cut by 3 bases and J by 1 base, with 7 bases left in between. The CDR3 consists of 14 residues. In germline, CDR1 is MNHEY, CDR2 SMNVEV (reference sequence). CDR3 DNA: TGTGCCAGCAGTTTGAGGGTCAGCAATCAGCCCCAGCATTTT. This codes for CASSLRVSNQPQHF.

The CDR3 nucleotides are TGTGCCAGCAGCTCAGAGGCTAGGGTGCGGGAGCAGTTCTTC. It yields the protein CASSSEARVREQFF. V and J are TRBV7-6 and TRBJ2-1; D uncertain. Between the trimmed V and J ends, which lost 4 bases and 10 bases, there was a span of 17 bases. The germline CDR1 and CDR2 sequences are SGHVS and FNYEAQ. This CDR3 is 14 amino acids long.

J is TRBJ1-3 and V is TRBV25-1, with D possibly matching TRBD1 (5 bases). CDR3 size: 15 residues. CDR1 is MGHDK and CDR2 is SYGVNS in the germline V gene. Between the trimmed V and J ends, which lost 2 bases and 2 bases, there was a span of 10 bases. CDR3 sequence reads: CASSERSGTGNTIYF. CDR3 in DNA: TGTGCCAGCAGTGAAAGGTCAGGGACTGGAAACACCATATATTTT.

The chain links TRBV6-5 to TRBJ1-2, with TRBD1 matching over 7 bases. The V and J ends lost 6 bases and 7 bases, in that order; junction bases with no gene match: 11. CDR3 length equals 14 residues. Germline V CDR1 and CDR2: MNHEY, SVGAGI. The CDR3 sequence is CASSFDRAFSGYTF. The CDR3 DNA reads TGTGCCAGCAGCTTCGACAGGGCCTTCAGTGGCTACACCTTC.

Only one count was recorded for this clone. The CDR3 DNA is TGTGCCAGCAGCTTGGGTTTTGCACGGGCGAGGCGCAATGAGCAGTTCTTC. Its protein product is CASSLGFARARRNEQFF. The V gene is TRBV5-4, the J gene TRBJ2-1; D is unresolved. Trimming left V 0 bases short and J 6 bases short, with 19 bases between. Germline CDR1 is SGHNT and CDR2 is YYREEE (reference sequence). This CDR3 spans 17 amino acids.